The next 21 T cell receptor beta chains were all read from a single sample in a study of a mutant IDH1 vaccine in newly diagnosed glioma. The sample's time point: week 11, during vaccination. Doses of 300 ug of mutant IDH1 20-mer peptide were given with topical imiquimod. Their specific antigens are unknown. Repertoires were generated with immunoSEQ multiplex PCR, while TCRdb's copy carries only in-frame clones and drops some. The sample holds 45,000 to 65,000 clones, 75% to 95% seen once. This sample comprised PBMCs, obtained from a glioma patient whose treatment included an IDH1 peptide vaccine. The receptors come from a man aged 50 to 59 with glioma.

The CDR3 here is CASSRDSSTDTQYF. The CDR3 DNA reads as TGTGCCAGCAGTCGGGACAGTAGCACAGATACGCAGTATTTT. The rearrangement joins TRBV7-3 to TRBJ2-3, with 7 bases that match TRBD1. The CDR3 length is 14 residues. The V gene's germline CDR1 is SGHTA and CDR2 FQGTGA. J gave up 0 bases and V 6 bases, and 3 bases lay outside the gene matches.

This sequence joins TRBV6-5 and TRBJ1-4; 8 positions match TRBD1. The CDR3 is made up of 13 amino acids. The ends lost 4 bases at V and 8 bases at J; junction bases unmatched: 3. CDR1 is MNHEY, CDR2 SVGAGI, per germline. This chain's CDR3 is CASSSDRVEKLFF. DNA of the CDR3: TGTGCCAGCAGTTCGGACAGGGTGGAAAAACTGTTTTTT.

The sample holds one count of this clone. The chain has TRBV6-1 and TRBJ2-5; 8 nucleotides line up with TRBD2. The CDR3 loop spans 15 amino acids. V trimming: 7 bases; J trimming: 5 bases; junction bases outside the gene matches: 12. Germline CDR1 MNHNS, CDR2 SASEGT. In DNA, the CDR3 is TGTGCCAGCACCACAACGGGGGGGGGCGTCGAGACCCAGTACTTC. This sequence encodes CASTTTGGGVETQYF.

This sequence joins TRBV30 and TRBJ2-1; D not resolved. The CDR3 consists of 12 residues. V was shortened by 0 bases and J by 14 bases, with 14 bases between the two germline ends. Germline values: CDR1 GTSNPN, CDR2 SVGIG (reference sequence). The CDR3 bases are TGTGCCTGGAGTGTCCCTCCCGGGCCTGAGTTCTTC. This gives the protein CAWSVPPGPEFF.

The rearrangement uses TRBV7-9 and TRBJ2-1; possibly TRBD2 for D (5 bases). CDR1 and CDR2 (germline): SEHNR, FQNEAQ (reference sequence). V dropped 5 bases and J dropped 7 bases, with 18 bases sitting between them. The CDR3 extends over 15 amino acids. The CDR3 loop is CASSRFSAATNEQFF. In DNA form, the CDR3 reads TGTGCCAGCAGCCGATTCTCAGCGGCGACAAATGAGCAGTTCTTC.

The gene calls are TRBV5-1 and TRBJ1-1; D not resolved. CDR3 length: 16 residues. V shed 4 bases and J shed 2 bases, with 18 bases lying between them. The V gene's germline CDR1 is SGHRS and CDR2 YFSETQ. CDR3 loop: CASSPTLGLINTEAFF. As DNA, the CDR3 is TGCGCCAGCAGCCCAACACTCGGCTTGATTAACACTGAAGCTTTCTTT.

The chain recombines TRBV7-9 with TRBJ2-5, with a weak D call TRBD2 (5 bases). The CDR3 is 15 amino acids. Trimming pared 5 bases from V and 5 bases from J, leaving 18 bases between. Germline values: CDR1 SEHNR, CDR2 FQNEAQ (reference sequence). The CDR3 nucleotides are TGTGCCAGCAGCCCTGGAGCGGCCCCGTGGGAGACCCAGTACTTC. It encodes CASSPGAAPWETQYF.

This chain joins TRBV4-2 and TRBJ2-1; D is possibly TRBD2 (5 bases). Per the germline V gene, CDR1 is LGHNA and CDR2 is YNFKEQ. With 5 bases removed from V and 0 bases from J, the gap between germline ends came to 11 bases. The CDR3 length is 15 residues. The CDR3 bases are TGTGCCAGCAGCACGGACTTCAGCTCCTACAATGAGCAGTTCTTC. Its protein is CASSTDFSSYNEQFF.

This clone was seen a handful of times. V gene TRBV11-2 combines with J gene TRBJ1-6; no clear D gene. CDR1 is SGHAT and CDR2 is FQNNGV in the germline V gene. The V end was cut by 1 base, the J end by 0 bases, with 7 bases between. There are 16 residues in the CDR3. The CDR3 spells CASSLVGSSYNSPLHF. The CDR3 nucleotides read TGTGCCAGCAGCTTAGTCGGCAGCTCCTATAATTCACCCCTCCACTTT. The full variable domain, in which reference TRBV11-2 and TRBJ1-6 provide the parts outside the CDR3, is EAGVAQSPRYKIIEKRQSVAFWCNPISGHATLYWYQQILGQGPKLLIQFQNNGVVDDSQLPKDRFSAERLKGVDSTLKIQPAKLEDSAVYLCASSLVGSSYNSPLHFGNGTRLTVT.

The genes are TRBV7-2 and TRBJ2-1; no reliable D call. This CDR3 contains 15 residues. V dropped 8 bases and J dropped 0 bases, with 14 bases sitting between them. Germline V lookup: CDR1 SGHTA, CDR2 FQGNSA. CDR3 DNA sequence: TGTGCCAGCCTCCAAAGGAGCGCCTCCTACAATGAGCAGTTCTTC. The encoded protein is CASLQRSASYNEQFF.

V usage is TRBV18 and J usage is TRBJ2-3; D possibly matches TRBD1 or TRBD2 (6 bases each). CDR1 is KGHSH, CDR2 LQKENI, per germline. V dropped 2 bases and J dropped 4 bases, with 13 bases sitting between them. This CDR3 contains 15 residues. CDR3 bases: TGTGCCAGCTCACCAGGGACTCGGGGGCCAGATACGCAGTATTTT. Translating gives CASSPGTRGPDTQYF.

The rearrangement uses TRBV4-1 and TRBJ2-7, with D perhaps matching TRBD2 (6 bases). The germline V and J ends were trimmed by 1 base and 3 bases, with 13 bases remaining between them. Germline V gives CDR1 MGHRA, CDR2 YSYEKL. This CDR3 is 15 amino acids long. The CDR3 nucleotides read TGCGCCAGCAGCCAAGGGGGGGTTAACCTCTACGAGCAGTACTTC. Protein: CASSQGGVNLYEQYF.

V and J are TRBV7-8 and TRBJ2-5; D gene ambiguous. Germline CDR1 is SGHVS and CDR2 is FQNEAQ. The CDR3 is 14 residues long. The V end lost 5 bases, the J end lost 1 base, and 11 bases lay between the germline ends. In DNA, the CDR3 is TGTGCCAGCAGCCCCATAGTTTCCCAAGAGACCCAGTACTTC. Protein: CASSPIVSQETQYF.

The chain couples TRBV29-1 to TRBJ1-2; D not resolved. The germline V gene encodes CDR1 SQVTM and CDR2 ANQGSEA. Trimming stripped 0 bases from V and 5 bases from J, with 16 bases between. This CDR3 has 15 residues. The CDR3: CSVEDNPMAIYGYTF. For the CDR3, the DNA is TGCAGCGTTGAAGATAACCCCATGGCGATTTATGGCTACACCTTC. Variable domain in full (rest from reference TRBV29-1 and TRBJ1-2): SAVISQKPSRDICQRGTSLTIQCQVDSQVTMMFWYRQQPGQSLTLIATANQGSEATYESGFVIDKFPISRPNLTFSTLTVSNMSPEDSSIYLCSVEDNPMAIYGYTFGSGTRLTVV.

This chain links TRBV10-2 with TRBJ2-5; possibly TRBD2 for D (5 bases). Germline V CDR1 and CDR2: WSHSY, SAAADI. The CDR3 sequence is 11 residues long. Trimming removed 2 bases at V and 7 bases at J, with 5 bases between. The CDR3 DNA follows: TGCGCCAGCAGTGAGCGGGGGACCCAGTACTTC. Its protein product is CASSERGTQYF.

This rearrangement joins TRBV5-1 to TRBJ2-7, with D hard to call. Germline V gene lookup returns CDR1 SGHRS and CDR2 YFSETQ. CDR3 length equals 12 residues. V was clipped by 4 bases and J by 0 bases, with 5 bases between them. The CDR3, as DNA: TGCGCCAGCAGCGCCGACTCCTACGAGCAGTACTTC. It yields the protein CASSADSYEQYF.

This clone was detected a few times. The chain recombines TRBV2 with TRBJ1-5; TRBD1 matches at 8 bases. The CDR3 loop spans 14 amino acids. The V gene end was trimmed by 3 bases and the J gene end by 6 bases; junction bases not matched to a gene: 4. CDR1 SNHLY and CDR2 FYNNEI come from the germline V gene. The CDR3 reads CASSDRGLGQPQHF. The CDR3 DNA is TGTGCCAGCAGTGACAGGGGGCTTGGTCAGCCCCAGCATTTT.

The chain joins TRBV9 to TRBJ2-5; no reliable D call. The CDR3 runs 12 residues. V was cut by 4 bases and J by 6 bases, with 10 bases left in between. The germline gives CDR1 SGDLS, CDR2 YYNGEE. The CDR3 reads CASSPEGKTQYF. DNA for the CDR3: TGTGCCAGCAGCCCAGAAGGGAAGACCCAGTACTTC.

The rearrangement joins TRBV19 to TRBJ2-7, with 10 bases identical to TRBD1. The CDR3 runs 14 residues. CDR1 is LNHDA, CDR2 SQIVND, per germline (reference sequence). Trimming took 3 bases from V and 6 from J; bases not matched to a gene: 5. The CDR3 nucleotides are TGTGCCAGTAGTATGGGACAGGGGAGTGGCGAGCAGTACTTC. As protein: CASSMGQGSGEQYF.

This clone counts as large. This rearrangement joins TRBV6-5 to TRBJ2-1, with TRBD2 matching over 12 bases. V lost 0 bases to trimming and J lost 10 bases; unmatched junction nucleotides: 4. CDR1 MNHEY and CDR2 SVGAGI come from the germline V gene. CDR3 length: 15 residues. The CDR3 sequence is CASSYSTSGGAEQFF. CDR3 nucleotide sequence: TGTGCCAGCAGTTACTCGACTAGCGGGGGAGCAGAGCAGTTCTTC.

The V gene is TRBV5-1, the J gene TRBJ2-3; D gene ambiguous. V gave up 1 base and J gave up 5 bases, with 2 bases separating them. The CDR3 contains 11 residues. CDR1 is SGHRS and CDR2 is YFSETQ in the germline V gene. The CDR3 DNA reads TGCGCCAGCAGCTTGAGAGATACGCAGTATTTT. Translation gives CASSLRDTQYF.